This TCR beta chain is drawn from a study of Ad26.COV2.S vaccination and SARS-CoV-2 variants. Using immunoSEQ multiplex PCR, the repertoire was profiled, and TCRdb retains in-frame clones only, with some absent. Of hundreds of thousands of clones listed, 80% to 90% are singletons. CDR1 is SGDLS and CDR2 is YYNGEE in the germline V gene. The trim removed 2 bases at V and 5 bases at J, leaving 9 bases unmatched. The CDR3 totals 16 residues. Treatment given: around 19 received Ad26.COV2.S at low or high dose, single or two shots; 5 received placebo; per-sample allocation not given. At day 63 after the first vaccine or placebo injection, samples were drawn. Its platform was an Ad26 vector, and its expressed antigen was Wuhan-strain SARS-CoV-2 spike.

The sequence came from a person aged 18-65 years who received the Ad26.COV2.S COVID-19 vaccine or a placebo. The starting material was peripheral blood, obtained in a trial of Ad26.COV2.S vaccine versus placebo. This chain uses TRBV9 with TRBJ2-5; 10 nucleotides match TRBD2. The CDR3 sequence is CASSVGSSGGRETQYF. The CDR3 nucleotides read TGTGCCAGCAGCGTTGGTTCTAGCGGGGGTCGGGAGACCCAGTACTTC.